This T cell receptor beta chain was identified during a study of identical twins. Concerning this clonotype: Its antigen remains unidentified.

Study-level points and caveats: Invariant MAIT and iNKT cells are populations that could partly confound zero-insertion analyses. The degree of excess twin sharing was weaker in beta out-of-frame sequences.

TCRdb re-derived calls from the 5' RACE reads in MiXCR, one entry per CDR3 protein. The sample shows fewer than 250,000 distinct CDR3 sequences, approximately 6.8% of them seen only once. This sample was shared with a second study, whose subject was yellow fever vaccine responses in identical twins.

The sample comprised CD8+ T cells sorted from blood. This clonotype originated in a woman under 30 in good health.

This CDR3 is CASSLTGAGELFF. The CDR3 nucleotides are TGTGCCAGCAGCTTAACAGGTGCCGGGGAGCTGTTTTTT. The chain carries TRBV5-6 and TRBJ2-2; maybe TRBD1 (5 bases). CDR1 is SGHDT, CDR2 YYEEEE, per germline. The V gene lost 2 bases and the J gene lost 6 bases, with 8 bases spanning the gap. This CDR3 has 13 residues.